A selection of T cell receptor beta chains follows, all from one sample in a study of cytomegalovirus exposure and HLA in healthy donors. Generated by immunoSEQ multiplex PCR, the TCRdb table keeps only in-frame clones and is missing some. The sample contains 150,000 to 200,000 clones, 75% to 80% of which appear only once. Sequencing was done on a sample of PBMCs. The receptors shown here come from a woman in her 50s in good health and CMV-seropositive. Each CDR3 is given with its conserved first and last residue. The D gene is left open where the match is weak. The size of a clone is reported for some rows only, either as once, few or many, or as a class for expanded clones.

V gene	clone size	D gene	J gene	CDR3 protein	CDR3 DNA
TRBV19	NA	NA	TRBJ2-7	CASNPGGAASYEQYF	TGTGCCAGTAACCCTGGGGGGGCGGCTAGCTACGAGCAGTACTTC
TRBV11-2	NA	TRBD2	TRBJ2-3	CASSLEASGRAGQYF	TGTGCCAGCAGCTTAGAGGCTAGCGGGAGGGCCGGGCAGTATTTT
TRBV11-2	NA	NA	TRBJ2-7	CASSLVAGEQYF	TGTGCCAGCAGCTTAGTCGCGGGCGAGCAGTACTTC
TRBV2	many	TRBD1	TRBJ2-5	CASSGAGTGEETQYF	TGTGCCAGCAGTGGGGCCGGGACAGGGGAAGAGACCCAGTACTTC
TRBV19	NA	NA	TRBJ2-1	CASSIRSDEQFF	TGTGCCAGTAGTATTAGGAGCGATGAGCAGTTCTTC
TRBV4-1	NA	TRBD1	TRBJ1-2	CASSPYDRGGGEGYTF	TGCGCCAGCAGCCCCTATGACCGAGGGGGCGGTGAAGGCTACACCTTC
TRBV5-4	NA	NA	TRBJ2-7	CASSSWAGYEQYF	TGTGCCAGCAGCTCTTGGGCTGGCTACGAGCAGTACTTC
TRBV7-2	NA	NA	TRBJ1-4	CASSKKTGPTNEKLFF	TGTGCCAGCAGCAAAAAAACAGGGCCAACTAATGAAAAACTGTTTTTT
TRBV28	few	TRBD1	TRBJ2-4	CASSFHRTGTGYYIQYF	TGTGCCAGCAGTTTTCACAGGACTGGGACAGGGTATTACATTCAGTACTTC
TRBV10-1	NA	TRBD2	TRBJ2-1	CASSELRLAGGMGEQFF	TGCGCCAGCAGTGAGTTAAGGCTAGCGGGAGGGATGGGCGAGCAGTTCTTC
TRBV7-9	NA	TRBD1	TRBJ1-1	CASSLQGAGVNTEAFF	TGTGCCAGCAGCTTACAGGGGGCCGGGGTGAACACTGAAGCTTTCTTT
TRBV5-1	NA	TRBD1	TRBJ2-5	CASSSFTGTGLGETQYF	TGCGCCAGCAGTTCCTTTACCGGGACAGGGCTTGGGGAGACCCAGTACTTC
TRBV2	NA	NA	TRBJ2-1	CASSATGRNEQFF	TGTGCCAGCAGTGCCACAGGGCGCAATGAGCAGTTCTTC
TRBV19	NA	TRBD2	TRBJ2-2	CASSQMATSGGRTGELFF	TGTGCCAGTAGCCAAATGGCGACTAGCGGGGGGCGGACCGGGGAGCTGTTTTTT
TRBV10-3	NA	NA	TRBJ1-2	CATAKGLNYGYTF	TGTGCCACCGCCAAGGGACTCAACTATGGCTACACCTTC
TRBV7-2	NA	TRBD1	TRBJ1-2	CASSSRGIPGTGVGYTF	TGTGCCAGCAGCTCTCGGGGGATCCCCGGGACAGGGGTTGGCTACACCTTC
TRBV28	NA	TRBD1	TRBJ2-7	CASSLNGQGTWQYF	TGTGCCAGCAGTTTAAACGGACAGGGGACTTGGCAGTACTTC
TRBV28	NA	NA	TRBJ2-5	CASSVLGAGKETQYF	TGTGCCAGCAGTGTTTTAGGGGCAGGCAAAGAGACCCAGTACTTC
TRBV5-1	NA	TRBD1	TRBJ2-5	CASSLQDRNQETQYF	TGCGCCAGCAGCTTACAGGACAGGAACCAAGAGACCCAGTACTTC
TRBV2	NA	NA	TRBJ1-6	CASSVGVPNSPLHF	TGTGCCAGCAGTGTAGGGGTACCTAATTCACCCCTCCACTTT
TRBV6-5	once	NA	TRBJ1-2	CASSYADRSSGYTF	TGTGCCAGCAGTTACGCGGACAGATCAAGTGGCTACACCTTC
TRBV15	NA	TRBD2	TRBJ2-1	CATSRVTSGSSNEQFF	TGTGCCACCAGCAGAGTTACTAGCGGGAGTTCAAATGAGCAGTTCTTC
TRBV2	NA	TRBD2	TRBJ2-2	CASSTGTSESGELFF	TGTGCCAGCAGTACCGGGACTAGCGAGAGCGGGGAGCTGTTTTTT
TRBV6-6	once	TRBD1	TRBJ2-7	CTSSSPTGGSSYEQYF	TGTACCAGCAGTTCCCCGACAGGGGGATCCTCCTACGAGCAGTACTTC
TRBV7-6	NA	NA	TRBJ1-4	CASSLIQGMTNEKLFF	TGTGCCAGCAGCTTAATACAGGGAATGACTAATGAAAAACTGTTTTTT
TRBV7-9	NA	TRBD1	TRBJ2-7	CASSQPGQDYEQYF	TGTGCCAGCAGCCAACCGGGACAGGACTACGAGCAGTACTTC
TRBV6-5	NA	TRBD1	TRBJ2-5	CASSPSTGTQTQYF	TGTGCCAGCAGTCCTTCGACAGGGACGCAGACCCAGTACTTC
TRBV5-8	few	NA	TRBJ1-2	CASSRQDNYGYTF	TGTGCCAGCAGCAGACAAGATAACTATGGCTACACCTTC
TRBV27	NA	NA	TRBJ2-1	CASVPSRGGEQFF	TGTGCCAGCGTACCCTCCCGAGGGGGTGAGCAGTTCTTC
TRBV7-9	few	NA	TRBJ2-1	CASSSLRGDRGSYNEQFF	TGTGCCAGCAGCTCCCTCCGAGGAGACCGGGGCTCCTACAATGAGCAGTTCTTC
TRBV5-4	NA	NA	TRBJ1-2	CASSLRQREHYGYTF	TGTGCCAGCAGCCTGCGACAGAGAGAACACTATGGCTACACCTTC
TRBV6-1	NA	NA	TRBJ1-4	CASSKSGIGEKLFF	TGTGCCAGCAGTAAATCAGGGATTGGTGAAAAACTGTTTTTT
TRBV18	few	NA	TRBJ1-1	CASSPPVTAEAFF	TGTGCCAGCTCACCACCGGTAACAGCTGAAGCTTTCTTT
TRBV7-8	few	TRBD1	TRBJ1-6	CASSQSTGTGIHNSPLHF	TGTGCCAGCAGCCAGTCGACCGGGACAGGGATCCATAATTCACCCCTCCACTTT
TRBV27	NA	TRBD2	TRBJ2-3	CASSLRGRAQPGLAESTDTQYF	TGTGCCAGCAGTTTAAGGGGTCGCGCCCAACCGGGACTAGCAGAAAGCACAGATACGCAGTATTTT
TRBV12-5	NA	TRBD2	TRBJ2-3	CASGLGTSGTTDTQYF	TGTGCTAGTGGTTTGGGGACTAGCGGAACCACAGATACGCAGTATTTT
TRBV6-5	NA	NA	TRBJ2-5	CASSHLGGEETQYF	TGTGCCAGCAGTCACCTCGGAGGGGAAGAGACCCAGTACTTC
TRBV2	NA	NA	TRBJ2-1	CASSESRAGNEQFF	TGTGCCAGCAGTGAAAGCAGGGCCGGGAATGAGCAGTTCTTC
TRBV9	NA	NA	TRBJ1-1	CASSVGTGENTEAFF	TGTGCCAGCAGCGTAGGTACGGGGGAGAACACTGAAGCTTTCTTT
TRBV6-5	NA	TRBD2	TRBJ2-1	CASTLRLADYNEQFF	TGTGCCAGCACCCTTAGACTAGCGGACTACAATGAGCAGTTCTTC
TRBV5-4	NA	TRBD1	TRBJ2-7	CASSWGQGADYEQYF	TGTGCCAGCAGCTGGGGACAGGGGGCGGACTACGAGCAGTACTTC
TRBV5-6	NA	TRBD2	TRBJ2-3	CASSSGLDLDTQYF	TGTGCCAGCAGCTCGGGACTAGATCTAGATACGCAGTATTTT
TRBV28	NA	TRBD1	TRBJ1-5	CASSLGDSRIQPQHF	TGTGCCAGCAGTTTGGGGGACAGCCGGATACAGCCCCAGCATTTT
TRBV10-1	NA	TRBD1	TRBJ2-2	CASSETGGNTGELFF	TGCGCCAGCAGTGAGACAGGGGGGAACACCGGGGAGCTGTTTTTT
TRBV28	once	NA	TRBJ2-3	CASSFLGGTQYF	TGTGCCAGCAGTTTCTTAGGGGGTACGCAGTATTTT
TRBV28	NA	NA	TRBJ2-1	CASGTIGGAYNEQFF	TGTGCCAGCGGTACAATAGGGGGAGCCTACAATGAGCAGTTCTTC